A single sample gave rise to the 27 T cell receptor beta chains below, sequenced in a study of chemoradiotherapy in HPV16-positive cancers. Data came from immunoSEQ multiplex PCR; TCRdb stores just in-frame clones and leaves some out. The sample consists of some 14,000 clones, around four fifths of them appearing once. This sample was obtained from a patient who underwent chemoradiotherapy. These TCRs come from a human donor with HPV-associated anogenital cancer.

This chain connects TRBV2 to TRBJ2-7, with D maybe TRBD2 (6 bases). The V end was cut by 6 bases, the J end by 0 bases, with 15 bases between. Germline-derived CDR1 and CDR2 are SNHLY and FYNNEI. This CDR3 contains 15 residues. CDR3 DNA sequence: TGTGCCAGCAGGGGACTCGCCTCGAGCTCCTACGAGCAGTACTTC. It encodes CASRGLASSSYEQYF.

This clone appeared a single time. V gene TRBV7-2 combines with J gene TRBJ2-5; the D gene is possibly TRBD1 (5 bases). The CDR3 length is 13 residues. V was cut by 5 bases and J by 5 bases, with 12 bases left in between. Germline V CDR1 and CDR2: SGHTA, FQGNSA. CDR3 sequence (DNA): TGTGCCAGCAGCGAACTGGGGCTGGAGACCCAGTACTTC. Translation gives CASSELGLETQYF. The variable domain in full, completed from reference TRBV7-2 and TRBJ2-5, reads GAGVSQSPSNKVTEKGKDVELRCDPISGHTALYWYRQSLGQGLEFLIYFQGNSAPDKSGLPSDRFSAERTGGSVSTLTIQRTQQEDSAVYLCASSELGLETQYFGPGTRLLVL.

The gene calls are TRBV20-1 and TRBJ1-1; no clear D. Trimming cost V 5 bases and J 11 bases, with 15 bases left between them. The CDR3 is 11 residues long. CDR1 and CDR2 from the germline V gene are DFQATT and SNEGSKA (reference sequence). CDR3 bases: TGCAGTGCTCACGACAAAAGTGCCGCTTTCTTT. The encoded protein is CSAHDKSAAFF.

The V gene is TRBV5-1, the J gene TRBJ1-1; D perhaps matches TRBD1 (5 bases). V lost 4 bases, J lost 2 bases, and 12 bases lay in between. Germline CDR1 and CDR2: SGHRS and YFSETQ. CDR3 size: 14 residues. CDR3 nucleotide sequence: TGCGCCAGCAGCGAGGGGAGATATAACACTGAAGCTTTCTTT. Translated, it gives CASSEGRYNTEAFF.

The chain joins TRBV14 to TRBJ1-1; 8 bases fit TRBD1. The CDR3 spans 15 residues. Per germline, CDR1 SGHDN and CDR2 FVKESK. J lost 3 bases, V lost 1 base, and 4 bases had no gene match. The CDR3 coding sequence is TGTGCCAGCAGCCAAGGTAGGACAGGGTACACTGAAGCTTTCTTT. Translating it yields CASSQGRTGYTEAFF.

V gene TRBV21-1 combines with J gene TRBJ1-4. TRBV21-1 has pseudogene status. The length of the CDR3 is 22 residues. The CDR3 DNA follows: TGTGCCAGCAGCAAAGCCAAACCTCGAGGGGACAAGGAGGGGCCAACTAATGAAAAACTGTTTTTT. As protein: CASSKAKPRGDKEGPTNEKLFF.

This clone was seen more than once but under ten times. This chain links TRBV14 with TRBJ1-2; 8 bases match TRBD1. CDR3 length equals 15 residues. After removal of 4 bases from V and 4 bases from J, the junction contained 8 bases not matched to a gene. Germline lookup yields CDR1 SGHDN and CDR2 FVKESK. For the CDR3, the DNA is TGTGCCAGCAGCCGTGCCCAGGACAGGGCCTATGGCTACACCTTC. This codes for CASSRAQDRAYGYTF.

The chain couples TRBV5-1 to TRBJ2-2; 8 bases map to TRBD2. Trimming at V came to 0 bases and at J to 5 bases, leaving 9 bases not matched to a gene. Germline CDR1 reads SGHRS; CDR2 reads YFSETQ. The CDR3 is 17 amino acids. The CDR3 loop is CASSLAGGAIRTGELFF. DNA for the CDR3: TGCGCCAGCAGCTTGGCGGGGGGGGCCATACGAACCGGGGAGCTGTTTTTT.

CDR3 coding DNA: TGTGCCAGCAGCCCGCACACAGGGAGGACTGAAGCTTTCTTT. It codes for CASSPHTGRTEAFF. The chain couples TRBV9 to TRBJ1-1; D possibly corresponds to TRBD1 (6 bases). Germline V lookup: CDR1 SGDLS, CDR2 YYNGEE. V shed 4 bases and J shed 5 bases, with 15 bases lying between them. CDR3 length: 14 amino acids.

The J gene is TRBJ2-1, the V gene TRBV7-8, with 10 positions matching TRBD1. Germline V gene data show CDR1 as SGHVS and CDR2 as FQNEAQ. The CDR3 sequence is 14 residues long. J lost 6 bases, V lost 1 base, and 0 bases had no gene match. This CDR3 reads CASSLGTGGNEQFF. CDR3 bases: TGTGCCAGCAGCTTAGGGACAGGGGGCAATGAGCAGTTCTTC.

The chain couples TRBV5-1 to TRBJ2-7; no firm D call. Germline V lookup: CDR1 SGHRS, CDR2 YFSETQ. The V gene lost 2 bases and the J gene lost 3 bases, with 9 bases spanning the gap. The CDR3 is 13 residues long. CDR3 nucleotide sequence: TGCGCCAGCAGCTTAGTACGCGGCTACGAGCAGTACTTC. Its translation: CASSLVRGYEQYF.

This chain connects TRBV19 to TRBJ2-7, with D hard to call. From germline, CDR1 is LNHDA and CDR2 SQIVND (reference sequence). CDR3 size: 13 residues. V lost 4 bases and J 5 bases, leaving 12 bases between the germline ends. The CDR3 coding sequence is TGTGCCAGTAGTACCCGACCCCAGGACGAGCAGTACTTC. This sequence encodes CASSTRPQDEQYF. Filled out from reference TRBV19 and TRBJ2-7, the complete variable domain reads DGGITQSPKYLFRKEGQNVTLSCEQNLNHDAMYWYRQDPGQGLRLIYYSQIVNDFQKGDIAEGYSVSREKKESFPLTVTSAQKNPTAFYLCASSTRPQDEQYFGPGTRLTVT.

The chain combines TRBV13 with TRBJ2-7; 11 bases map to TRBD1. CDR3 length: 15 residues. Germline V CDR1 and CDR2: PRHDT, FYEKMQ (reference sequence). Unmatched junction bases numbered 9, after V lost 5 bases and J lost 6 bases. Here the CDR3 DNA reads TGTGCCAGCAGCCCGCGGGACAGGGGGTCGGGCGAGCAGTACTTC. This encodes CASSPRDRGSGEQYF.

The chain recombines TRBV4-2 with TRBJ1-1; 8 nucleotides align to TRBD1. With V trimmed by 2 bases and J by 4 bases, 6 bases remained unmatched. The CDR3 covers 15 residues. CDR1 and CDR2 from the germline V gene are LGHNA and YNFKEQ. The CDR3 DNA is TGTGCCAGCAGCCAAACAAGACAGGGGCCCACTGAAGCTTTCTTT. The encoded protein is CASSQTRQGPTEAFF.

The chain combines TRBV4-1 with TRBJ2-7; 8 bases are a match to TRBD1. This CDR3 region has 15 residues. The V gene end was trimmed by 0 bases and the J gene end by 9 bases; junction bases not matched to a gene: 10. CDR1 and CDR2 (germline): MGHRA, YSYEKL. CDR3 DNA sequence: TGCGCCAGCAGCCAAGATCGGGACAGGTCTACTTCGCAGTACTTC. As protein: CASSQDRDRSTSQYF.

The genes are TRBV5-8 and TRBJ2-7, with TRBD1 matching 9 bases. Germline CDR1 reads SGHTS; CDR2 reads YDEGEE. Unmatched junction bases numbered 8, after V lost 4 bases and J lost 9 bases. The CDR3 sequence is 13 residues long. The CDR3 is CASSPYRTGVQYF. CDR3 coding DNA: TGTGCCAGCAGCCCGTATAGGACAGGGGTGCAGTACTTC.

V gene TRBV19 combines with J gene TRBJ2-2, with D unresolved. V was clipped by 2 bases and J by 5 bases, with 12 bases between them. This CDR3 comprises 15 residues. Germline V CDR1 and CDR2: LNHDA, SQIVND (reference sequence). CDR3 coding DNA: TGTGCCAGTAGTATATTCTCGGTTAATACCGGGGAGCTGTTTTTT. As protein: CASSIFSVNTGELFF.

The chain uses TRBV29-1 and TRBJ1-4, with D hard to call. Germline CDR1 is SQVTM and CDR2 is ANQGSEA. The V and J ends lost 4 bases and 7 bases respectively, with 4 bases between them. The CDR3 spans 10 residues. Here the CDR3 DNA reads TGCAGCGTTGGGGGTGAAAAACTGTTTTTT. This gives the protein CSVGGEKLFF.

The gene calls are TRBV5-4 and TRBJ1-1, with D possibly TRBD1 on 6 matching bases. The CDR3 loop spans 13 amino acids. The V end was cut by 2 bases, the J end by 8 bases, with 13 bases between. CDR1 is SGHNT, CDR2 YYREEE, per germline (reference sequence). The CDR3 is CASSFYGGSEAFF. CDR3 in DNA: TGTGCCAGCAGCTTTTACGGGGGCAGCGAAGCTTTCTTT.

The J gene is TRBJ2-1, the V gene TRBV6-6; 9 bases map to TRBD2. Germline assignment: CDR1 MNHNY and CDR2 SVGAGI (reference sequence). CDR3 length: 16 amino acids. V trimming: 6 bases; J trimming: 7 bases; junction bases outside the gene matches: 13. CDR3 coding DNA: TGTGCCAGCAGCCCTATAGCGGGGGTCCTGAAGAATGAGCAGTTCTTC. Amino acids: CASSPIAGVLKNEQFF.

The DNA for the CDR3 is TGTGCCAGCAGTTTTGGTGAAGGGCAAGGCTACACCTTC. It yields the protein CASSFGEGQGYTF. The chain uses TRBV27 and TRBJ1-2; no clear D. The CDR3 sequence is 13 residues long. V gave up 3 bases and J gave up 8 bases, with 13 bases separating them. Germline-derived CDR1 and CDR2 are MNHEY and SMNVEV (reference sequence).

The chain carries TRBV9 and TRBJ2-1, with D perhaps TRBD2 (5 bases). Germline values: CDR1 SGDLS, CDR2 YYNGEE. The ends were cut back, 3 bases at V and 3 bases at J, with 16 bases in the middle. This CDR3 region has 16 residues. The CDR3 coding sequence is TGTGCCAGCAGCGCCCGCGCTGCGGGTCTCTACAATGAGCAGTTCTTC. This sequence encodes CASSARAAGLYNEQFF.

The chain combines TRBV7-2 with TRBJ2-1; possibly TRBD1 or TRBD2 for D (5 bases each). Germline lookup yields CDR1 SGHTA and CDR2 FQGNSA. This CDR3 comprises 16 residues. V shed 4 bases and J shed 7 bases, with 20 bases lying between them. The CDR3 DNA reads TGTGCCAGCAGCTCAGGGAGAGGGCCGTACCAGAATGAGCAGTTCTTC. Protein product: CASSSGRGPYQNEQFF.

DNA for the CDR3: TGTGCCAGCAGCCAAGATGTGGAAGGGGGCGGAGAGACCCAGTACTTC. It encodes CASSQDVEGGGETQYF. This sequence joins TRBV4-2 and TRBJ2-5; 7 bases are a match to TRBD1. CDR1 is LGHNA and CDR2 is YNFKEQ in the germline V gene. The CDR3 is 16 amino acids. V gave up 0 bases and J gave up 4 bases; unmatched junction bases: 8.

This sequence joins TRBV7-3 and TRBJ2-2, with D perhaps TRBD2 (6 bases). Germline V gene lookup returns CDR1 SGHTA and CDR2 FQGTGA. V lost 4 bases to trimming and J lost 4 bases, with 13 bases between them. The CDR3 has 15 amino acids. The CDR3 protein is CASSSRVGGTGELFF. The DNA for the CDR3 is TGTGCCAGCAGCTCCAGGGTGGGGGGCACCGGGGAGCTGTTTTTT. Full variable domain (missing parts from reference TRBV7-3 and TRBJ2-2): GAGVSQTPSNKVTEKGKYVELRCDPISGHTALYWYRQSLGQGPEFLIYFQGTGAADDSGLPNDRFFAVRPEGSVSTLKIQRTERGDSAVYLCASSSRVGGTGELFFGEGSRLTVL.

CDR3 sequence (DNA): TGTGCCAGCAGTGAATTCGCGGTGGGCACAGATACGCAGTATTTT. It encodes CASSEFAVGTDTQYF. The chain joins TRBV6-1 to TRBJ2-3; no clear D. There are 15 residues in the CDR3. Germline CDR1 reads MNHNS; CDR2 reads SASEGT. V was clipped by 2 bases and J by 1 base, with 10 bases between them.

The genes are TRBV18 and TRBJ1-1; 7 nucleotides agree with TRBD1. CDR3 length: 13 amino acids. J gave up 8 bases and V 3 bases, and 6 bases lay outside the gene matches. Germline values: CDR1 KGHSH, CDR2 LQKENI. The CDR3 loop reads CASSPFPGQEAFF. The CDR3, as DNA: TGTGCCAGCTCACCGTTCCCGGGACAGGAAGCTTTCTTT. Filled out from reference TRBV18 and TRBJ1-1, the complete variable domain reads NAGVMQNPRHLVRRRGQEARLRCSPMKGHSHVYWYRQLPEEGLKFMVYLQKENIIDESGMPKERFSAEFPKEGPSILRIQQVVRGDSAAYFCASSPFPGQEAFFGQGTRLTVV.